This TCR beta chain was captured by sequencing in a study of shared clonotypes between healthy human individuals. Unsorted PBMC samples were amplified in replicate PCRs containing roughly 300 ng DNA, roughly 30,000 T cell genomes. Sequenced by immunoSEQ multiplex PCR; TCRdb stores in-frame clones only, minus some. The sample includes under 600,000 clones, approximately 79% of them seen just once. In regard to this clone: The antigen is undetermined.

The CDR3 consists of 15 residues. The V gene's germline CDR1 is SGHTA and CDR2 FQGNSA. V was cut by 4 bases and J by 7 bases, with 16 bases left in between. Findings and limits, study-wide: Clonotype sharing among donors likely depends on sequencing depth.

The donors were adults (healthy and HIV-negative) with no recent acute infections or vaccinations. The source material was PBMCs. The receptor comes from a woman in her thirties or forties in good health. Some clones in this sample may be carry-over from other donors' samples. The J gene is TRBJ2-2, the V gene TRBV7-2; D unresolved. CDR3 sequence reads: CASSSAPLGSGELFF. CDR3 DNA: TGTGCCAGCAGCTCAGCCCCCCTGGGTAGCGGGGAGCTGTTTTTT.